This is a list of T cell receptor beta chains from one sample in a study of T cells in Graves' hyperthyroidism and ophthalmopathy. TCRdb processed the multiplex PCR reads anew with MiXCR; each CDR3 protein has one entry. The repertoire holds roughly 250,000 distinct CDR3 sequences, with just over 14% as singletons. Sequenced sample: blood. These receptor sequences come from a middle-aged woman with Graves' hyperthyroidism that later progressed to Graves' ophthalmopathy. CDR3s include the opening cysteine and the closing phenylalanine or tryptophan. Each record gives: D gene, V gene, clone size, J gene, CDR3 protein, CDR3 DNA. The D gene is left open where the match is weak. Some rows mark clone size as missing; the rest say once, few, many or name a class of expanded clone.

D gene: NA; V gene: TRBV29-1; clone size: many; J gene: TRBJ2-7; CDR3 protein: CSADAWDFYEQYF; CDR3 DNA: TGCAGCGCTGACGCCTGGGACTTCTACGAGCAGTACTTC
D gene: NA; V gene: TRBV30; clone size: many; J gene: TRBJ1-2; CDR3 protein: CAWSVRPSLYGYTF; CDR3 DNA: TGTGCCTGGAGTGTACGACCGTCGCTCTATGGCTACACCTTC
D gene: NA; V gene: TRBV7-8; clone size: many; J gene: TRBJ2-3; CDR3 protein: CASSLVWGEPRTDTQYF; CDR3 DNA: TGTGCCAGCAGCTTAGTGTGGGGGGAGCCGCGCACAGATACGCAGTATTTT
D gene: NA; V gene: TRBV7-9; clone size: few; J gene: TRBJ1-2; CDR3 protein: CASSLKDGTTGPRLDGYTF; CDR3 DNA: TGTGCCAGCAGCCTCAAAGACGGGACCACAGGCCCAAGGTTGGATGGCTACACCTTC
D gene: NA; V gene: TRBV7-8; clone size: many; J gene: TRBJ1-2; CDR3 protein: CASSLALYGYTF; CDR3 DNA: TGTGCCAGCAGCTTGGCCCTCTATGGCTACACCTTC
D gene: NA; V gene: TRBV7-9; clone size: few; J gene: TRBJ2-1; CDR3 protein: CASSPRAGRSYNEQFF; CDR3 DNA: TGTGCCAGCAGCCCCAGGGCGGGTCGGTCCTACAATGAGCAGTTCTTC
D gene: NA; V gene: TRBV4-1; clone size: many; J gene: TRBJ2-7; CDR3 protein: CASSQLGHKSDEQYF; CDR3 DNA: TGCGCCAGCAGCCAATTGGGACACAAGAGCGACGAGCAGTACTTC
D gene: NA; V gene: TRBV28; clone size: many; J gene: TRBJ1-2; CDR3 protein: CASSQAYVNYGYTF; CDR3 DNA: TGTGCCAGCAGCCAGGCGTATGTCAACTATGGCTACACCTTC
D gene: NA; V gene: TRBV6-1; clone size: many; J gene: TRBJ2-7; CDR3 protein: CASSQDGLMLGEQYF; CDR3 DNA: TGTGCCAGCAGTCAGGACGGTTTGATGTTAGGAGAGCAGTACTTC
D gene: TRBD1; V gene: TRBV28; clone size: many; J gene: TRBJ2-1; CDR3 protein: CASSLRQGLVNEQFF; CDR3 DNA: TGTGCCAGCAGCCTTCGACAGGGGTTAGTCAATGAGCAGTTCTTC
D gene: TRBD2; V gene: TRBV2; clone size: NA; J gene: TRBJ2-1; CDR3 protein: CASTPGLAGVQNEQFF; CDR3 DNA: TGTGCCAGCACCCCGGGACTAGCGGGAGTACAGAATGAGCAGTTCTTC
D gene: NA; V gene: TRBV5-6; clone size: NA; J gene: TRBJ2-4; CDR3 protein: CASSLGRNIQYF; CDR3 DNA: TGTGCCAGCAGCTTGGGGAGGAACATTCAGTACTTC
D gene: TRBD1; V gene: TRBV2; clone size: many; J gene: TRBJ2-3; CDR3 protein: CASGRRGLSTDTQYF; CDR3 DNA: TGTGCCAGCGGCCGAAGGGGGCTCAGCACAGATACGCAGTATTTT
D gene: TRBD2; V gene: TRBV18; clone size: many; J gene: TRBJ2-2; CDR3 protein: CASSRSGTNTGELFF; CDR3 DNA: TGTGCCAGCTCTCGTAGCGGGACCAACACCGGGGAGCTGTTTTTT
D gene: NA; V gene: TRBV3-1; clone size: many; J gene: TRBJ2-7; CDR3 protein: CASSQSLTEIYEQYF; CDR3 DNA: TGTGCCAGCAGCCAAAGTCTGACGGAAATCTACGAGCAGTACTTC
D gene: NA; V gene: TRBV28; clone size: NA; J gene: TRBJ1-6; CDR3 protein: CASGFAQASPLHF; CDR3 DNA: TGTGCCAGCGGGTTCGCGCAGGCCTCACCCCTCCACTTT
D gene: NA; V gene: TRBV9; clone size: NA; J gene: TRBJ2-1; CDR3 protein: CASSAPQGRPYNEQFF; CDR3 DNA: TGTGCCAGCAGCGCACCGCAGGGTAGGCCCTACAATGAGCAGTTCTTC
D gene: NA; V gene: TRBV7-3; clone size: many; J gene: TRBJ2-1; CDR3 protein: CASSPSGGYNEQFF; CDR3 DNA: TGTGCCAGCAGCCCGAGCGGAGGATACAATGAGCAGTTCTTC
D gene: NA; V gene: TRBV3-1; clone size: NA; J gene: TRBJ1-4; CDR3 protein: CASSQGPEKLFF; CDR3 DNA: TGTGCCAGCAGCCAAGGCCCCGAAAAACTGTTTTTT
D gene: TRBD2; V gene: TRBV6-5; clone size: many; J gene: TRBJ2-1; CDR3 protein: CASSHFRTLLADNEQFF; CDR3 DNA: TGTGCCAGCAGTCACTTTAGGACTTTACTAGCGGACAATGAGCAGTTCTTC
D gene: TRBD2; V gene: TRBV28; clone size: many; J gene: TRBJ2-4; CDR3 protein: CASSPRLAGNIQYF; CDR3 DNA: TGTGCCAGCAGTCCCCGACTAGCGGGGAACATTCAGTACTTC
D gene: NA; V gene: TRBV6-1; clone size: many; J gene: TRBJ1-4; CDR3 protein: CASRTLLGVFEKLFF; CDR3 DNA: TGTGCCAGCAGGACGCTATTGGGGGTATTTGAAAAACTGTTTTTT
D gene: NA; V gene: TRBV5-8; clone size: many; J gene: TRBJ1-5; CDR3 protein: CASSLVTFRFDQPQHF; CDR3 DNA: TGTGCCAGCAGCTTAGTGACATTCAGGTTTGATCAGCCCCAGCATTTT
D gene: TRBD1; V gene: TRBV3-1; clone size: NA; J gene: TRBJ1-6; CDR3 protein: CASSQGADRWTSPLHF; CDR3 DNA: TGTGCCAGCAGCCAAGGGGCGGACAGGTGGACGTCACCCCTCCACTTT
D gene: NA; V gene: TRBV19; clone size: NA; J gene: TRBJ2-5; CDR3 protein: CASSTPGPQETQYF; CDR3 DNA: TGTGCCAGTAGTACCCCGGGGCCTCAAGAGACCCAGTACTTC
D gene: NA; V gene: TRBV28; clone size: NA; J gene: TRBJ2-6; CDR3 protein: CASSPRGAYGANVLTF; CDR3 DNA: TGTGCCAGCAGCCCCAGGGGCGCTTATGGGGCCAACGTCCTGACTTTC
D gene: TRBD1; V gene: TRBV2; clone size: many; J gene: TRBJ1-3; CDR3 protein: CASSENRGGNTIYF; CDR3 DNA: TGTGCCAGCAGTGAAAACAGGGGAGGAAACACCATATATTTT
D gene: NA; V gene: TRBV9; clone size: NA; J gene: TRBJ2-6; CDR3 protein: CASSVDRDSGANVLTF; CDR3 DNA: TGTGCCAGCAGCGTAGACAGGGATTCCGGGGCCAACGTCCTGACTTTC
D gene: TRBD2; V gene: TRBV6-2/TRBV6-3; clone size: few; J gene: TRBJ2-1; CDR3 protein: CASSYGLAGVMENEQFF; CDR3 DNA: TGTGCCAGCAGTTACGGACTAGCGGGAGTGATGGAGAATGAGCAGTTCTTC
D gene: NA; V gene: TRBV28; clone size: many; J gene: TRBJ1-2; CDR3 protein: CASSSLITGKNGYTF; CDR3 DNA: TGTGCCAGCAGTTCCCTTATTACAGGGAAGAATGGCTACACCTTC
D gene: TRBD2; V gene: TRBV15; clone size: many; J gene: TRBJ2-1; CDR3 protein: CATSTGLAGYNEQFF; CDR3 DNA: TGTGCCACCAGCACAGGACTAGCAGGATACAATGAGCAGTTCTTC
D gene: TRBD2; V gene: TRBV6-2/TRBV6-3; clone size: NA; J gene: TRBJ2-1; CDR3 protein: CASSFSGLAGVYNEQFF; CDR3 DNA: TGTGCCAGCAGTTTCTCCGGACTAGCGGGAGTATACAATGAGCAGTTCTTC